This entry features one T cell receptor (beta chain) sequence. Its antigen remains unknown. The repertoire was sequenced with immunoSEQ multiplex PCR; TCRdb's copy has only in-frame clones and lacks some. The sample has about 41,000 clones; approximately 86% are singletons. The sample comes from a study of OX40 agonist ivuxolimab in advanced cancers. As for the study in general: From roughly 20 to 85 years was the age range, with a mean of 60 years, and around 83% were male. General study findings and limits: No antigen was identified for the clonally expanded peripheral T cells.

Between the trimmed V and J ends, which lost 1 base and 6 bases, there was a span of 1 base. In germline, CDR1 is SEHNR, CDR2 FQNEAQ (reference sequence). CDR3 length: 11 amino acids. This sequence originates from an adult with an advanced solid tumor such as melanoma, head and neck, liver or kidney cancer. The chain uses TRBV7-9 and TRBJ2-1; D is ambiguous. This specimen consisted of CD4+ or CD8+ T cells sorted from blood, obtained in a trial of the OX40 agonist ivuxolimab. CDR3 amino acids: CASSLVNEQFF. CDR3 DNA sequence: TGTGCCAGCAGCTTAGTCAATGAGCAGTTCTTC.